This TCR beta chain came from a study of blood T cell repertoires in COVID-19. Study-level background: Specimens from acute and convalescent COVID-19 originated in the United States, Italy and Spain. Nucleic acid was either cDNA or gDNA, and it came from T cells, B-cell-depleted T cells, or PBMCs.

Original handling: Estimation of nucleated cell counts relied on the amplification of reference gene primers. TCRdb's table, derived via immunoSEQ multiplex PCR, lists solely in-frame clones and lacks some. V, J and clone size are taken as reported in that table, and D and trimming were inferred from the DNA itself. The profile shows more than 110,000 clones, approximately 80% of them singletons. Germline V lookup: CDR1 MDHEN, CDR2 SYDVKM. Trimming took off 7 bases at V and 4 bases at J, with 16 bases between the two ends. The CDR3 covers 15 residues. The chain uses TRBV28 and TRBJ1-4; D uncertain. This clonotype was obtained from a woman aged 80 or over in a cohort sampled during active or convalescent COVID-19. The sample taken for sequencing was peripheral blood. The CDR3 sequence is CASTQALAGNEKLFF. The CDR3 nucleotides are TGTGCCAGCACCCAGGCCCTCGCGGGTAATGAAAAACTGTTTTTT.